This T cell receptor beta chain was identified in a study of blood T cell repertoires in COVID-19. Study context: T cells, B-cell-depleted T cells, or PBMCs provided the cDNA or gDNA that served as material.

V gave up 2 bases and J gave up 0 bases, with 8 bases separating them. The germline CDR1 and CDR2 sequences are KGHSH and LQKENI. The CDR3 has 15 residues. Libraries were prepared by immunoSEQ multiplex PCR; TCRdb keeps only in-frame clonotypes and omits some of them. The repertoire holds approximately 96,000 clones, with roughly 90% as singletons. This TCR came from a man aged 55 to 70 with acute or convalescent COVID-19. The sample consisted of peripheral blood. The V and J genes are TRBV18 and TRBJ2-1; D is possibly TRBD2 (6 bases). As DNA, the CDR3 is TGTGCCAGCTCACCAGCGGGGTTCTCCTACAATGAGCAGTTCTTC. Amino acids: CASSPAGFSYNEQFF.